These T cell receptor beta chains were read from a single sample in a study of siplizumab effects on memory and regulatory T cells. Profiling relied on immunoSEQ multiplex PCR, and the TCRdb table lists in-frame clones only, not all of them. The sample lists around 100,000 clones, about 94% occurring once. Sequencing was carried out using non-Treg CD4+ T cells sorted from blood. These receptors all stem from a human donor in good health. Both conserved end residues are part of each CDR3. The D gene is left open where the match is weak. Size tells how often a clone was seen (once, few, many) or the class of an expanded clone, and some rows leave it out.

V: TRBV18
size: .
D: TRBD1
J: TRBJ1-4
CDR3: CASSPSGGLNEKLFF
DNA: TGTGCCAGCTCACCCTCAGGGGGACTTAATGAAAAACTGTTTTTT

V: TRBV6-5
size: .
D: .
J: TRBJ1-5
CDR3: CAIWGSSNQPQHF
DNA: TGTGCCATTTGGGGGAGTAGCAATCAGCCCCAGCATTTT

V: TRBV5-4
size: .
D: TRBD2
J: TRBJ2-3
CDR3: CASSTPGGGSTDTQYF
DNA: TGTGCCAGCAGCACTCCGGGAGGCGGGTCTACAGATACGCAGTATTTT

V: TRBV11-3
size: .
D: .
J: TRBJ2-7
CDR3: CASSLEVTYEQYF
DNA: TGTGCCAGCAGCTTAGAAGTGACCTACGAGCAGTACTTC

V: TRBV19
size: .
D: .
J: TRBJ1-1
CDR3: CASSSWVGGFMNTEAFF
DNA: TGTGCCAGTAGTTCCTGGGTGGGCGGCTTTATGAACACTGAAGCTTTCTTT

V: TRBV9
size: .
D: .
J: TRBJ1-2
CDR3: CASSVAYGPQVGYTF
DNA: TGTGCCAGCAGCGTAGCGTATGGGCCGCAGGTTGGCTACACCTTC

V: TRBV5-1
size: .
D: .
J: TRBJ2-2
CDR3: CASSLRMQANTGELFF
DNA: TGCGCCAGCAGCTTGAGGATGCAGGCGAACACCGGGGAGCTGTTTTTT

V: TRBV30
size: .
D: .
J: TRBJ2-2
CDR3: CAWSTTGVPGELFF
DNA: TGTGCCTGGAGTACGACGGGAGTTCCTGGGGAGCTGTTTTTT

V: TRBV18
size: few
D: TRBD2
J: TRBJ2-5
CDR3: CASSPVLTSGMDKETQYF
DNA: TGTGCCAGCTCGCCCGTCCTGACTAGCGGGATGGATAAAGAGACCCAGTACTTC

V: TRBV7-9
size: once
D: .
J: TRBJ2-2
CDR3: CASSLVQGAGELFF
DNA: TGTGCCAGCAGCTTAGTTCAAGGGGCCGGGGAGCTGTTTTTT

V: TRBV7-9
size: .
D: TRBD2
J: TRBJ2-5
CDR3: CASSFLAGVGETQYF
DNA: TGTGCCAGCAGCTTCCTAGCGGGAGTGGGGGAGACCCAGTACTTC